This entry describes one T cell receptor beta chain. The source of the sample is a study of blood T cell repertoires in COVID-19. Across the study: From the United States, Italy and Spain came samples of acute and convalescent COVID-19. Nucleic acid was either cDNA or gDNA, and it came from T cells, B-cell-depleted T cells, or PBMCs.

The germline V gene encodes CDR1 SQVTM and CDR2 ANQGSEA. With 1 base clipped from V and 8 bases from J, the junction kept 11 bases outside the gene matches. The CDR3 consists of 16 residues. Authors' data handling: Amplified reference gene primers provided the basis for estimating nucleated cell counts. The protocol was immunoSEQ multiplex PCR, while the TCRdb copy is restricted to in-frame clones and leaves out a portion. V and J calls and clone size come straight from that table; D and trimming were deduced from the DNA. The sample carries 95,000 to 150,000 clones, about two thirds recorded once. The receptor comes from a human donor with acute or convalescent COVID-19. The donor label of this sample is uncertain. The chain recombines TRBV29-1 with TRBJ1-4; the match to TRBD1 covers 9 bases. Sequencing was done on a sample of peripheral blood. The CDR3 loop reads CSVEGDRASSGEKLFF. The CDR3 bases are TGCAGCGTTGAAGGGGACAGGGCGTCCTCGGGGGAAAAACTGTTTTTT.